What follows describes a single T cell receptor (beta chain). The data originate from a study of control samples from healthy donors and cancer patients. The assay was immunoSEQ multiplex PCR, and TCRdb's table has in-frame clones only and misses some. The data show approximately 150,000 clones, roughly 95% seen once. The V gene end was trimmed by 1 base and the J gene end by 7 bases; junction bases not matched to a gene: 6. This CDR3 is built from 15 residues. CDR1 and CDR2 (germline): MNHEY, SVGAGI. The chain employs TRBV6-5 and TRBJ2-3; 9 bases agree with TRBD2. This clonotype was sampled from a woman aged 30 to 39 in good health. Sequencing was performed on blood. CDR3 nucleotides: TGTGCCAGCAGTTACTTTGCGGGAGGGGCAAATACGCAGTATTTT. Translated: CASSYFAGGANTQYF.